The TCR beta chain under discussion was sequenced for a study of T cell responses to AZD1222 COVID-19 vaccine. General study points: Clonal diversity was possibly underestimated, and white British individuals and females predominated among donors.

The protocol was immunoSEQ multiplex PCR, while the TCRdb copy is restricted to in-frame clones and leaves out a portion. This table holds 120,000 or so clones, 75% to 90% found once. About this clone: Its antigen is still unknown.

The CDR3 length is 19 residues. Germline V CDR1 and CDR2: LNHNV, YYDKDF (reference sequence). V was trimmed by 0 bases and J by 6 bases, leaving 21 bases between them. The J gene is TRBJ2-6, the V gene TRBV15; D unclear. The receptor was isolated from an adult who received the AZD1222 COVID-19 vaccine. Sequenced here: peripheral blood, sampled 28 days after the second AZD1222 dose. Here the CDR3 reads CATSRDWVPIGLVANVLTF. In DNA, the CDR3 is TGTGCCACCAGCAGAGATTGGGTTCCGATCGGGCTCGTGGCCAACGTCCTGACTTTC.